These T cell receptor beta chains were read from a single sample in a study of neurological immune-mediated disorders. One entry per CDR3 protein, called by TCRdb with MiXCR from the 5' RACE reads. The sample includes tens of thousands of distinct CDR3 sequences, around 4.3% of them seen just once. Sequenced sample: PBMCs. These receptors were taken from an older woman with multiple sclerosis. Each CDR3 is given without its conserved first and last residue. D genes are given only for firm matches.

V: TRBV12-3/TRBV12-4
D: NA
CDR3: ASSFAASSSWNEQF

V: TRBV20-1
D: NA
CDR3: SVTGTFSNQPQH

V: TRBV6-2/TRBV6-3
D: NA
CDR3: ASSLTGYGYT

V: TRBV20-1
D: NA
CDR3: SAPRRERVNTEAF

V: TRBV7-8
D: NA
CDR3: ASSSGSNFGANVLT

V: TRBV7-2
D: TRBD1
CDR3: ASSNRGHDEKLF

V: TRBV28
D: TRBD1
CDR3: AASRGPTTNEQF

V: TRBV7-2
D: TRBD2
CDR3: ASSLSSGRATGELF

V: TRBV11-2
D: NA
CDR3: ASSPRGRKETQY

V: TRBV10-3
D: TRBD2
CDR3: AIMTGGLTDTQY

V: TRBV5-1
D: TRBD2
CDR3: ASSLTGTTYNEQF

V: TRBV12-3/TRBV12-4
D: NA
CDR3: ASSLGQMIEKLF

V: TRBV20-1
D: TRBD2
CDR3: SARDPAGGDTQY

V: TRBV7-2
D: NA
CDR3: ASSLEGIKTYEQY

V: TRBV20-1
D: NA
CDR3: SARGVLRGYEAF

V: TRBV20-1
D: NA
CDR3: SAATGVVTQY

V: TRBV20-1
D: TRBD1
CDR3: SAPKEGADTEAF

V: TRBV6-5
D: NA
CDR3: ASSQGGNPFSYEQY

V: TRBV2
D: NA
CDR3: ASSVYVLTGELF

V: TRBV10-3
D: TRBD1
CDR3: AISAGQGTQPQH

V: TRBV20-1
D: TRBD2
CDR3: STSGGFSYEQY

V: TRBV28
D: NA
CDR3: ASRYLGGYEQY

V: TRBV10-3
D: TRBD1
CDR3: AISPGTGVVQPQH

V: TRBV9
D: TRBD1
CDR3: ASSHFDRGTEAF

V: TRBV29-1
D: TRBD1
CDR3: SAMTGTGNEQF

V: TRBV9
D: NA
CDR3: ASSTLDSLETQY

V: TRBV10-3
D: NA
CDR3: AIGAGYSGYT

V: TRBV7-3
D: TRBD2
CDR3: ASSPSVGREQY

V: TRBV20-1
D: NA
CDR3: SARGRAGSYNEQF

V: TRBV2
D: TRBD2
CDR3: ASSKLAGGPDTQY

V: TRBV7-9
D: NA
CDR3: ASSFSLGEKLF

V: TRBV12-3/TRBV12-4
D: NA
CDR3: ASSFDTNQPQH

V: TRBV28
D: NA
CDR3: ASSWFRGATEAF

V: TRBV7-9
D: NA
CDR3: ASSSIRLAGNTIY

V: TRBV25-1
D: TRBD2
CDR3: ASSEYRGSGSEETQY

V: TRBV28
D: TRBD1
CDR3: ASSSPGTGTDTQY

V: TRBV6-2/TRBV6-3
D: TRBD2
CDR3: ASSSTTSGESTDTQY

V: TRBV20-1
D: NA
CDR3: SAYLDTQY

V: TRBV4-1
D: NA
CDR3: ASSHQKGTLFAQY

V: TRBV29-1
D: NA
CDR3: SVGVGGLGGELF

V: TRBV28
D: NA
CDR3: ASSFWGNTEAF

V: TRBV20-1
D: NA
CDR3: SARNAEGSSYNEQF

V: TRBV4-2
D: TRBD1
CDR3: ASSPSDRGLSYEQY

V: TRBV24-1
D: NA
CDR3: ATSDSHSYEQY

V: TRBV5-1
D: NA
CDR3: ASSFLQVQETQY

V: TRBV4-1
D: NA
CDR3: ASNQVRSGANVLT

V: TRBV9
D: NA
CDR3: ASSVGWRLNTEAF

V: TRBV15
D: NA
CDR3: ATSRVGETQY

V: TRBV7-8
D: NA
CDR3: ASSRRSLTGELF

V: TRBV20-1
D: NA
CDR3: SATAMNTEAF

V: TRBV7-2
D: NA
CDR3: ASRPFGGEGYT

V: TRBV24-1
D: NA
CDR3: ATSDFGVQPQH

V: TRBV7-2
D: NA
CDR3: ASSLTRAPTDTQY

V: TRBV20-1
D: TRBD1
CDR3: SARGQGTNYGYT

V: TRBV7-2
D: NA
CDR3: ASSLDAGSDTQY